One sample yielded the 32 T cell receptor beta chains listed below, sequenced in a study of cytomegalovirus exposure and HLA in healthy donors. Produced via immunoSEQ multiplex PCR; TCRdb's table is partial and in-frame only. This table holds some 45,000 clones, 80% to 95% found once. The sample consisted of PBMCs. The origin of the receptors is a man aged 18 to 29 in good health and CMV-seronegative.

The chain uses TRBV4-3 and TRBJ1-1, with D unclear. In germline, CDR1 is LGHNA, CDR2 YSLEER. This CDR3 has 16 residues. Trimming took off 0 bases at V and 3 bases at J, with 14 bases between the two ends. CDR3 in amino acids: CASSQELMRPDTEAFF. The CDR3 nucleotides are TGCGCCAGCAGCCAAGAGCTTATGCGGCCGGACACTGAAGCTTTCTTT.

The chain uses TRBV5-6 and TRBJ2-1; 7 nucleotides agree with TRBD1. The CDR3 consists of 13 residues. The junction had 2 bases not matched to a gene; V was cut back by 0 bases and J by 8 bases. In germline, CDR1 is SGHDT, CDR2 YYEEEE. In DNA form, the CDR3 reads TGTGCCAGCAGCTTGGGGCAGGGGGATGAGCAGTTCTTC. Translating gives CASSLGQGDEQFF.

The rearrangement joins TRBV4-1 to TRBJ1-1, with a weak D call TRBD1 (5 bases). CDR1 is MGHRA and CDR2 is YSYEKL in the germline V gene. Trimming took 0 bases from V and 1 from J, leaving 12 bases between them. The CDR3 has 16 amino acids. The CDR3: CASSQDPGRANTEAFF. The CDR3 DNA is TGCGCCAGCAGCCAAGATCCCGGCAGGGCGAACACTGAAGCTTTCTTT.

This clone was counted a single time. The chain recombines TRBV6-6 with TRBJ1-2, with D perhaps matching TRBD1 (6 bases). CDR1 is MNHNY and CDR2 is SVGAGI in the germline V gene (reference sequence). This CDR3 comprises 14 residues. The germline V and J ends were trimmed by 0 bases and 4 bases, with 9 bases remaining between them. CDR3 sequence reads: CASSYSTGVYGYTF. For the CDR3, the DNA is TGTGCCAGCAGTTACTCGACAGGAGTCTATGGCTACACCTTC.

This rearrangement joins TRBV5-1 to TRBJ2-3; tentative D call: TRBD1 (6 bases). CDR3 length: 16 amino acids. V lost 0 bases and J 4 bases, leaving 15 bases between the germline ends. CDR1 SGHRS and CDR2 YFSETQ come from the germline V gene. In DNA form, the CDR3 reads TGCGCCAGCAGCTTGGTCCAGGGGATAAGGTCAGATACGCAGTATTTT. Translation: CASSLVQGIRSDTQYF.

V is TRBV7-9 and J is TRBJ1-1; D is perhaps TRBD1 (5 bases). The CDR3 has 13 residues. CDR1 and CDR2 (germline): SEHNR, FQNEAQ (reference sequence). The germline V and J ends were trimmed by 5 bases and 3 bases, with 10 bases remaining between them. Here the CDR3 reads CASSPAGHTEAFF. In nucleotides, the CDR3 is TGTGCCAGCAGCCCCGCGGGGCACACTGAAGCTTTCTTT.

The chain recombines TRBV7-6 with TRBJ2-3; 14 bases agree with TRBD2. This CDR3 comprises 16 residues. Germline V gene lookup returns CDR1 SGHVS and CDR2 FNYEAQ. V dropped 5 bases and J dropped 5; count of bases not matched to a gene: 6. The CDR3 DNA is TGTGCCAGCAGCCCTGGGACTAGCGGGAGTGGAGATACGCAGTATTTT. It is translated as CASSPGTSGSGDTQYF.

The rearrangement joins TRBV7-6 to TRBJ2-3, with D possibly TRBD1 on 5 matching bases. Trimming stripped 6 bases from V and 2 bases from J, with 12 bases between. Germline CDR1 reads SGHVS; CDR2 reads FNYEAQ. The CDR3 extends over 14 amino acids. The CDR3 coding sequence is TGTGCCAGCAGTCCTCAGACAGTCACAGATACGCAGTATTTT. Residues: CASSPQTVTDTQYF.

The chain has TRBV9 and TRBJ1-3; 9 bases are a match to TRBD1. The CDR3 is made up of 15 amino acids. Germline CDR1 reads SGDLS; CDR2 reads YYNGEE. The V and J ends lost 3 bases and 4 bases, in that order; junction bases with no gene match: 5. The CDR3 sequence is CASSATGTGGNTIYF. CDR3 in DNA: TGTGCCAGCAGCGCAACCGGGACAGGGGGAAACACCATATATTTT.

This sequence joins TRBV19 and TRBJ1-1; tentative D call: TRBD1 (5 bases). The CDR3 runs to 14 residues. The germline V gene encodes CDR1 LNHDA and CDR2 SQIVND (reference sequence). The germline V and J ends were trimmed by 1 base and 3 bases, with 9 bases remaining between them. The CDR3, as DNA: TGTGCCAGTAGTATAGTCGGGGGAGACACTGAAGCTTTCTTT. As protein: CASSIVGGDTEAFF.

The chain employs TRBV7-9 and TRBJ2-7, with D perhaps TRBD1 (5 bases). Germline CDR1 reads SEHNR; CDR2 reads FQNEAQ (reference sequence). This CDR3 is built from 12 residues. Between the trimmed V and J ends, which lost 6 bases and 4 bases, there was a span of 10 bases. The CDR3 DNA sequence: TGTGCCAGCAGATCAGACAGTTACGAGCAGTACTTC. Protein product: CASRSDSYEQYF.

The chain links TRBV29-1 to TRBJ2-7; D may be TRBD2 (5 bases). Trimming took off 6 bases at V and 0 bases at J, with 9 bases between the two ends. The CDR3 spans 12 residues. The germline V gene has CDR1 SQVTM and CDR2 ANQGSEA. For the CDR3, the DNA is TGCAGCGTCCAGCGGAGCTCCTACGAGCAGTACTTC. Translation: CSVQRSSYEQYF.

The DNA of the CDR3 is TGCAGCGTACAGGGGGGAAATGAGCAGTTCTTC. Residues: CSVQGGNEQFF. This rearrangement joins TRBV29-1 to TRBJ2-1, with 8 bases fitting TRBD1. The CDR3 length is 11 residues. Germline loops: CDR1 SQVTM, CDR2 ANQGSEA. With 6 bases clipped from V and 7 bases from J, the junction kept 2 bases outside the gene matches.

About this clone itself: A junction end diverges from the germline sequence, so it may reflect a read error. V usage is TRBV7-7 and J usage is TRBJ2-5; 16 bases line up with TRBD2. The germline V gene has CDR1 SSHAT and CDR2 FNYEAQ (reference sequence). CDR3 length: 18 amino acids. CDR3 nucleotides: TGTGCTAGCAGCTTGGGACTAGCGGGAGGGCCGATACAAGAGACCCAGTACTTC. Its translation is CASSLGLAGGPIQETQYF. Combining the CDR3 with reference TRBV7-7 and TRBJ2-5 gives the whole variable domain GAGVSQSPRYKVTKRGQDVTLRCDPISSHATLYWYQQALGQGPEFLTYFNYEAQPDKSGLPSDRFSAERPEGSISTLTIQRTEQRDSAMYRCASSLGLAGGPIQETQYFGPGTRLLVL.

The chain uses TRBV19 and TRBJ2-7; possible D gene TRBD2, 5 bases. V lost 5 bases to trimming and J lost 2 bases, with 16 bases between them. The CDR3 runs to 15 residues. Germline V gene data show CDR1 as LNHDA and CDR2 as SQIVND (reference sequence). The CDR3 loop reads CASSLKVDGTYEQYF. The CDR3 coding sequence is TGTGCCAGTAGTCTAAAAGTCGACGGGACCTACGAGCAGTACTTC.

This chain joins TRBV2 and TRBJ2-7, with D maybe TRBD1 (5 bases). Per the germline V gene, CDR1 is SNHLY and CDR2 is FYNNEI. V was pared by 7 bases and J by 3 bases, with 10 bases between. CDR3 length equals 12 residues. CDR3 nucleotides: TGTGCCAGCAAGGCAGGGAACTACGAGCAGTACTTC. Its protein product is CASKAGNYEQYF.

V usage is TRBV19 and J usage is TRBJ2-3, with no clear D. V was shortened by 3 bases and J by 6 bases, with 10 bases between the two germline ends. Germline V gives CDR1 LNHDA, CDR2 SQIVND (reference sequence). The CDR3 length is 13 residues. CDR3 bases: TGTGCCAGTAGTATCTCCAGGTCGGATACGCAGTATTTT. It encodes CASSISRSDTQYF.

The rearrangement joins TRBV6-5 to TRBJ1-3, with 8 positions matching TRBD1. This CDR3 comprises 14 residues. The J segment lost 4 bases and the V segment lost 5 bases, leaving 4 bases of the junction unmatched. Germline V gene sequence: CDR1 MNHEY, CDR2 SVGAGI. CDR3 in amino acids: CASSTTGEGNTIYF. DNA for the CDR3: TGTGCCAGCAGTACGACAGGGGAGGGAAACACCATATATTTT.

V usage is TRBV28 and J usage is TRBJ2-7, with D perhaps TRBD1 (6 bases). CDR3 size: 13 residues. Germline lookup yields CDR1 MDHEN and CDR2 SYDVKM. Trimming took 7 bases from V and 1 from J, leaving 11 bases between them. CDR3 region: CASNQQGSYEQYF. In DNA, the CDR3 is TGTGCCAGCAATCAACAGGGTTCCTACGAGCAGTACTTC.

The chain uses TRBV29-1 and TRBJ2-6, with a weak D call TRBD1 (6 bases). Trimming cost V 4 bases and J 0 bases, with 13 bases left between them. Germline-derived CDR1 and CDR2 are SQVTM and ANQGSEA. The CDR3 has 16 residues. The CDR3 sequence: CSVGETGVSGANVLTF. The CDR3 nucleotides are TGCAGCGTTGGCGAGACAGGAGTCTCTGGGGCCAACGTCCTGACTTTC.

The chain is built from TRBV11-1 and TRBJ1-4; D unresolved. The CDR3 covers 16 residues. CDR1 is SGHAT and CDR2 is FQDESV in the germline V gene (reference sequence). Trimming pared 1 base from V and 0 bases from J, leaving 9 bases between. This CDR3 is CASSLGVGATNEKLFF. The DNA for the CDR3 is TGTGCCAGCAGCTTAGGGGTCGGAGCAACTAATGAAAAACTGTTTTTT.

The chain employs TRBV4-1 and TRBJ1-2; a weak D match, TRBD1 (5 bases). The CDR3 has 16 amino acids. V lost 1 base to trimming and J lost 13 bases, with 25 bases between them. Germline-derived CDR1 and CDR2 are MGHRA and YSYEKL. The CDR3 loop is CASSQVGMVGSIGGTF. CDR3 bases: TGCGCCAGCAGCCAAGTCGGGATGGTGGGGAGTATCGGGGGCACCTTC.

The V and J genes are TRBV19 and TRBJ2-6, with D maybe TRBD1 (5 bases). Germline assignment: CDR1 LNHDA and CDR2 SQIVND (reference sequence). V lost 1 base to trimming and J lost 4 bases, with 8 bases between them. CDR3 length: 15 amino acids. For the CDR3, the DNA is TGTGCCAGTAGTATAGGGACACCCGGGGCCAACGTCCTGACTTTC. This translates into CASSIGTPGANVLTF.

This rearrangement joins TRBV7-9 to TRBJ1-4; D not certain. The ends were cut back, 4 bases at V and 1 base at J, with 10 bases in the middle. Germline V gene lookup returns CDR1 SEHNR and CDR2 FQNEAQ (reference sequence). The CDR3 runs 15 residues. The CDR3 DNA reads TGTGCCAGCAGCTCCCGGGGAGGAACTAATGAAAAACTGTTTTTT. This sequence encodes CASSSRGGTNEKLFF.

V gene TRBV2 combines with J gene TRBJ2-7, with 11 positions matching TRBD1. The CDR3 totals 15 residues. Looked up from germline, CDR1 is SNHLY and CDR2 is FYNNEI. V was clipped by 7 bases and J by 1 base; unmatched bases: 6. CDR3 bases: TGTGCCAGCATCAAAGGGGACAGGGGGTCCTACGAGCAGTACTTC. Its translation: CASIKGDRGSYEQYF.

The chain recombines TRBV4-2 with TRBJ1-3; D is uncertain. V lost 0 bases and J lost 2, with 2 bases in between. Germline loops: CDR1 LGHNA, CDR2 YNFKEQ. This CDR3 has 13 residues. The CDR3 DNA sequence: TGTGCCAGCAGCCAAGATACTGGAAACACCATATATTTT. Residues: CASSQDTGNTIYF.

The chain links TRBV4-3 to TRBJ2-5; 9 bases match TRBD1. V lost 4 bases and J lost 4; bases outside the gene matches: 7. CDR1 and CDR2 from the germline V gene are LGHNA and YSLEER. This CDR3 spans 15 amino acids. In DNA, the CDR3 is TGCGCCAGCAGCCGCACGGGACAGGGAGGAGAGACCCAGTACTTC. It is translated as CASSRTGQGGETQYF.

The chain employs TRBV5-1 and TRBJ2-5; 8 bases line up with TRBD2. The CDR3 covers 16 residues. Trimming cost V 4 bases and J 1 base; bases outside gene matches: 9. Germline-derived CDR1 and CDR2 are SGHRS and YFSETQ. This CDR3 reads CASSPTGGAFQETQYF. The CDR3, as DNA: TGCGCCAGCAGCCCAACGGGGGGGGCGTTCCAAGAGACCCAGTACTTC.

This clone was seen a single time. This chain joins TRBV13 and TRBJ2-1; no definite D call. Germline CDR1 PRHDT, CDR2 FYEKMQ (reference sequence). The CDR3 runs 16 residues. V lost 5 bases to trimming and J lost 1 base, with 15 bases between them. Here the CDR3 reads CASSISRAPSYNEQFF. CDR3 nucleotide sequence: TGTGCCAGCAGCATATCTAGAGCCCCATCCTACAATGAGCAGTTCTTC.

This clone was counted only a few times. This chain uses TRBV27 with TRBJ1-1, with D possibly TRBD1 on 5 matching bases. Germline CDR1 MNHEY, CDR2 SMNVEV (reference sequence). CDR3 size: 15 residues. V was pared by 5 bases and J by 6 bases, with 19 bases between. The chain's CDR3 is CASSHEVAGGSEAFF. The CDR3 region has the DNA TGTGCCAGCAGTCACGAAGTGGCGGGGGGTTCTGAAGCTTTCTTT.

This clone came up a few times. The CDR3 reads CASSPGLAGGSQYF. The CDR3 DNA sequence: TGTGCCAGCAGTCCGGGACTAGCGGGAGGATCGCAGTATTTT. The rearrangement links TRBV27 to TRBJ2-3, with 15 bases matching TRBD2. The CDR3 contains 14 residues. Germline V gives CDR1 MNHEY, CDR2 SMNVEV (reference sequence). Trimming cost V 5 bases and J 10 bases; bases outside gene matches: 4.

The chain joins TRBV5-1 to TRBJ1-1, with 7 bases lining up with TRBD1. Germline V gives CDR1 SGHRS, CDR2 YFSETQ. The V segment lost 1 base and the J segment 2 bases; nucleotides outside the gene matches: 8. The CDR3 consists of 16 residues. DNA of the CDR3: TGCGCCAGCAGCTTGAGCCTAGGGGGCTTCAACACTGAAGCTTTCTTT. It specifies CASSLSLGGFNTEAFF.